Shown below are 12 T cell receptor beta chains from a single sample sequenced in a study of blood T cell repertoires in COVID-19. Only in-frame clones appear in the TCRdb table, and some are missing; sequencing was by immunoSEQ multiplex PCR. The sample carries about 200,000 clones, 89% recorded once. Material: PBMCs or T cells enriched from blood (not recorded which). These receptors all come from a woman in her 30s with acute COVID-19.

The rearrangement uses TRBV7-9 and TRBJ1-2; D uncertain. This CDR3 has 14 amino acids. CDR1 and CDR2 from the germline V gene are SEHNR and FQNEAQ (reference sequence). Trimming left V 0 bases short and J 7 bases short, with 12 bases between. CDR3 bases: TGTGCCAGCAGCTTAGCGCTCGCGGCCTTTGGCTACACCTTC. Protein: CASSLALAAFGYTF. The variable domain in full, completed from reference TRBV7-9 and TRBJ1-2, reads DTGVSQNPRHKITKRGQNVTFRCDPISEHNRLYWYRQTLGQGPEFLTYFQNEAQLEKSRLLSDRFSAERPKGSFSTLEIQRTEQGDSAMYLCASSLALAAFGYTFGSGTRLTVV.

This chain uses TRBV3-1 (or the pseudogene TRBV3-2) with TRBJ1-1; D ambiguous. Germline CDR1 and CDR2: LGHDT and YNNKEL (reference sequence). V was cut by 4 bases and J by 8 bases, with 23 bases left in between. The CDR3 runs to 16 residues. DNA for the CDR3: TGTGCCAGCAGCCCGTCTGGTGTCAGCGTCGTGGCGGAAGCTTTCTTT. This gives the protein CASSPSGVSVVAEAFF.

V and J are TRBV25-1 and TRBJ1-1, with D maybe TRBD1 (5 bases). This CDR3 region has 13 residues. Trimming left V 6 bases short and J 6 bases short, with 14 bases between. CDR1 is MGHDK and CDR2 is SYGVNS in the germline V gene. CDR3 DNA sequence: TGTGCCAGCAGCCTGGGGCAGGGTGCTGAAGCTTTCTTT. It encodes CASSLGQGAEAFF.

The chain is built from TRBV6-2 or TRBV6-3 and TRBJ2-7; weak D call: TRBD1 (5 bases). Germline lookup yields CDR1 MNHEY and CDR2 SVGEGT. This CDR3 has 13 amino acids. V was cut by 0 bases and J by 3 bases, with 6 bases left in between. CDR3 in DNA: TGTGCCAGCAGTTACTCCGACAGCTACGAGCAGTACTTC. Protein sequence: CASSYSDSYEQYF.

CDR3 residues: CASSRLTSGGGEQYF. The CDR3 nucleotides read TGCGCCAGCAGCCGATTGACTAGCGGGGGGGGCGAGCAGTACTTC. V and J are TRBV4-3 and TRBJ2-7; TRBD2 aligns across 14 bases. Trimming took 4 bases from V and 6 from J; bases not matched to a gene: 5. Germline V gene sequence: CDR1 LGHNA, CDR2 YSLEER. This CDR3 is built from 15 residues.

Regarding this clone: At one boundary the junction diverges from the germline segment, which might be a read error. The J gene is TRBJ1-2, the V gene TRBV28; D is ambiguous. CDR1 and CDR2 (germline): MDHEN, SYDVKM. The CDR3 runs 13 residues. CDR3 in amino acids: CASPSGELKPADF. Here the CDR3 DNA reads TGTGCCAGCCCTTCCGGGGAATTGAAGCCCGCGGACTTC.

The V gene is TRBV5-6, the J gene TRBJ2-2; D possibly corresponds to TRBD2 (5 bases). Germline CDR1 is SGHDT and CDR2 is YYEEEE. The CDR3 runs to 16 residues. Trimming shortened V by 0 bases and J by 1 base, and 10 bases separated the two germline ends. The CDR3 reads CASSLGGFVNTGELFF. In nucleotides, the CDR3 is TGTGCCAGCAGCTTGGGCGGGTTCGTGAACACCGGGGAGCTGTTTTTT.

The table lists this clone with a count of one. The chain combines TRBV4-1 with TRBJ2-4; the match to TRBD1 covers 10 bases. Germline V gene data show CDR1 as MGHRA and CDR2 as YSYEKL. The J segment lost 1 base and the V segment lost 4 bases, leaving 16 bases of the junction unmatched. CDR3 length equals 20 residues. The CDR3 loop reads CASSRTEETGGPLAKNIQYF. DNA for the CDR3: TGCGCCAGCAGCCGGACGGAGGAGACAGGGGGCCCCTTGGCCAAAAACATTCAGTACTTC.

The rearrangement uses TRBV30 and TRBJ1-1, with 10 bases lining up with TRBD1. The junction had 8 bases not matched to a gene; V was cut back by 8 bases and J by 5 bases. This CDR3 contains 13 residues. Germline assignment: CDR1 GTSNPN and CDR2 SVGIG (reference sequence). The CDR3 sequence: CAVDRDRGTEAFF. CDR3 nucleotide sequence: TGTGCCGTCGATCGGGACAGGGGAACTGAAGCTTTCTTT.

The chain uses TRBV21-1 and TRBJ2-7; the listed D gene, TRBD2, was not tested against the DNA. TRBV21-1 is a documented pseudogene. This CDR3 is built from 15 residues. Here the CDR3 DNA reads TGTGCCAGCAGCAAAGGAAGCGGGGGCCCCTACGAGCAGTACTTC. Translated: CASSKGSGGPYEQYF.

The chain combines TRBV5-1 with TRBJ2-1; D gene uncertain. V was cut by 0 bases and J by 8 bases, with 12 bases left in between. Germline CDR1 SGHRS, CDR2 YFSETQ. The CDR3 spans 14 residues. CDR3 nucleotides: TGCGCCAGCAGCTTGGATGATAGCTCAGATGAGCAGTTCTTC. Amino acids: CASSLDDSSDEQFF.

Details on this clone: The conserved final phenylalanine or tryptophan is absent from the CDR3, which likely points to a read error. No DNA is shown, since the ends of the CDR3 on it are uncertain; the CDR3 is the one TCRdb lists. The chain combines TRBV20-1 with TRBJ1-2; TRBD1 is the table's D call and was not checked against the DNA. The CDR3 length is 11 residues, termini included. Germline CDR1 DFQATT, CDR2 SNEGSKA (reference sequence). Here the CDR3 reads CSARSLGTGEL.